This is a list of T cell receptor beta chains from one sample in a study. TCRdb ran MiXCR on the 5' RACE reads and lists one entry per CDR3 protein. The profile covers fewer than 10,000 distinct CDR3 sequences, with less than 40% appearing a single time and around 6.6% taken by the ten largest. The sample taken for sequencing was tumor-infiltrating memory CD4+ T cells sorted from the breast tumor. These receptors came from a female donor with breast cancer. Both conserved end residues are part of each CDR3. The order of the fields is J gene, V gene, clone size, D gene, CDR3 DNA, CDR3 protein. A D gene is named only where the DNA matches it firmly. Size values are once, few and many counts, or a class for expanded clones, and some rows have none.

J gene: TRBJ2-1
V gene: TRBV7-3
clone size: medium-sized
D gene: TRBD1
CDR3 DNA: TGTGCCAGCACCTCCGACAGGGACGGTGAGCAGTTCTTC
CDR3 protein: CASTSDRDGEQFF

J gene: TRBJ2-1
V gene: TRBV20-1
clone size: -
D gene: -
CDR3 DNA: TGCAGTGCTAGTAGACAGGTAGACAATGAGCAGTTCTTC
CDR3 protein: CSASRQVDNEQFF

J gene: TRBJ1-1
V gene: TRBV2
clone size: many
D gene: -
CDR3 DNA: TGTGCCAGCAGTGGTTTAGGGACTGGGGCTTTCTTT
CDR3 protein: CASSGLGTGAFF

J gene: TRBJ2-5
V gene: TRBV11-2
clone size: -
D gene: TRBD2
CDR3 DNA: TGTGCAAGCGTCAGCGGGGGGCAAGAGACCCAGTACTTC
CDR3 protein: CASVSGGQETQYF

J gene: TRBJ2-1
V gene: TRBV20-1
clone size: -
D gene: TRBD2
CDR3 DNA: TGCAGCGCCCGGACTAGCGGGAGACTTGAGCAGTTCTTC
CDR3 protein: CSARTSGRLEQFF

J gene: TRBJ2-2
V gene: TRBV7-3
clone size: once
D gene: TRBD2
CDR3 DNA: TGTGCCAGCAGCCAGCTAGCGGGAAGGACGGCCGGGGAGCTGTTTTTT
CDR3 protein: CASSQLAGRTAGELFF

J gene: TRBJ2-5
V gene: TRBV11-2
clone size: -
D gene: -
CDR3 DNA: TGTGCCAGCAGCTTGGCCAGGACCCAAGAGACCCAGTACTTC
CDR3 protein: CASSLARTQETQYF

J gene: TRBJ1-2
V gene: TRBV20-1
clone size: medium-sized
D gene: TRBD1
CDR3 DNA: TGCAGTGCTGAAACCTCCGGGACAGGGGGATATGGCTACACCTTC
CDR3 protein: CSAETSGTGGYGYTF

J gene: TRBJ2-1
V gene: TRBV5-4
clone size: -
D gene: -
CDR3 DNA: TGTGCCAGCAGCTTAGGGCAGGGATCCTACAATGAGCAGTTCTTC
CDR3 protein: CASSLGQGSYNEQFF

J gene: TRBJ2-7
V gene: TRBV7-9
clone size: medium-sized
D gene: TRBD2
CDR3 DNA: TGTGCCAGCAGCTTAAGCGGGAACCTCTACGAGCAGTACTTC
CDR3 protein: CASSLSGNLYEQYF

J gene: TRBJ2-3
V gene: TRBV7-3
clone size: many
D gene: -
CDR3 DNA: TGTGCCAGCCGCAGTGGGTCCACAGATACGCAGTATTTT
CDR3 protein: CASRSGSTDTQYF

J gene: TRBJ1-5
V gene: TRBV15
clone size: -
D gene: -
CDR3 DNA: TGTGCCACCAGCAGAGGGGTGTTCAGCAATCAGCCCCAGCATTTT
CDR3 protein: CATSRGVFSNQPQHF

J gene: TRBJ1-1
V gene: TRBV15
clone size: -
D gene: -
CDR3 DNA: TGTGCCACCAGCAGCTTCGCAATAGGCACTGAAGCTTTCTTT
CDR3 protein: CATSSFAIGTEAFF

J gene: TRBJ1-2
V gene: TRBV12-3/TRBV12-4
clone size: -
D gene: -
CDR3 DNA: -
CDR3 protein: CVSGDRNYGCTF

J gene: TRBJ2-7
V gene: TRBV5-4
clone size: -
D gene: -
CDR3 DNA: TGTGCCAGCAGCTTGGGGCAGTCCTACGAGCAGTACTTC
CDR3 protein: CASSLGQSYEQYF

J gene: TRBJ2-5
V gene: TRBV20-1
clone size: -
D gene: TRBD2
CDR3 DNA: TGCAGTGCTAGAAAATGGACTAGCGGGATAGAGACCCAGTACTTC
CDR3 protein: CSARKWTSGIETQYF

J gene: TRBJ2-1
V gene: TRBV7-3
clone size: -
D gene: TRBD1
CDR3 DNA: TGTGCCGGCAGCTCCGGACAGGGGGTCTACAATGGGCAGTTCTTC
CDR3 protein: CAGSSGQGVYNGQFF

J gene: TRBJ2-1
V gene: TRBV14
clone size: -
D gene: -
CDR3 DNA: TGTGCCAGCAGCCAGGACAAGGGGCGCAAACATGAGCAGTTCTTC
CDR3 protein: CASSQDKGRKHEQFF

J gene: TRBJ2-1
V gene: TRBV4-2
clone size: -
D gene: -
CDR3 DNA: TGTGCCAGCAGCCAAGCGGACGGTGAGCAGTTCTTC
CDR3 protein: CASSQADGEQFF

J gene: TRBJ2-3
V gene: TRBV4-1
clone size: many
D gene: TRBD2
CDR3 DNA: TGCGCCAGCAGCCAGCTTGGGCTAGCGGGGGGGCTGAGCACAGATACGCAGTATTTT
CDR3 protein: CASSQLGLAGGLSTDTQYF

J gene: TRBJ2-7
V gene: TRBV10-3
clone size: -
D gene: -
CDR3 DNA: TGTGCCATCAGTGAGGCGAAGGGAGCTTTGTACGAGCAGTACTTC
CDR3 protein: CAISEAKGALYEQYF

J gene: TRBJ2-3
V gene: TRBV7-2
clone size: many
D gene: TRBD1
CDR3 DNA: TGTGCCAGCAGCTTAGCGTATATACAGGGGTTTTCAGATACGCAGTATTTT
CDR3 protein: CASSLAYIQGFSDTQYF

J gene: TRBJ1-2
V gene: TRBV20-1
clone size: once
D gene: -
CDR3 DNA: TGCAGTGCTAGAGACGGAAAAGACAGCCCTAACTATGGCTACACCTTC
CDR3 protein: CSARDGKDSPNYGYTF

J gene: TRBJ1-5
V gene: TRBV12-3/TRBV12-4
clone size: many
D gene: TRBD1
CDR3 DNA: TGTGCCAGCAGCGGGCAGGGGGCGCGCAATCAGCCCCAGCATTTT
CDR3 protein: CASSGQGARNQPQHF

J gene: TRBJ2-6
V gene: TRBV12-3/TRBV12-4
clone size: large
D gene: -
CDR3 DNA: TGTGCCAGCAGTTTTGGGGGATACTCTGGGGCCAACGTCCTGACTTTC
CDR3 protein: CASSFGGYSGANVLTF

J gene: TRBJ2-1
V gene: TRBV6-6
clone size: once
D gene: TRBD1
CDR3 DNA: TGTGCCAGCAGTTACTCGTTGCAGGGGGCTGGTGACCAGTTCTTC
CDR3 protein: CASSYSLQGAGDQFF

J gene: TRBJ2-1
V gene: TRBV24-1
clone size: many
D gene: TRBD2
CDR3 DNA: TGTGCCACCAGTGACCGTAGCGGGGTCTACAATGAGCAGTTCTTC
CDR3 protein: CATSDRSGVYNEQFF

J gene: TRBJ1-2
V gene: TRBV12-3/TRBV12-4
clone size: few
D gene: -
CDR3 DNA: TGTGCCAGCAGTCCCCAAGGGTGGAGACGCGGCTACACCTTC
CDR3 protein: CASSPQGWRRGYTF

J gene: TRBJ1-3
V gene: TRBV12-3/TRBV12-4
clone size: -
D gene: -
CDR3 DNA: TGTGCCAGCAGTTTCTTTGGGTCCAAAAACACCATATATTTT
CDR3 protein: CASSFFGSKNTIYF

J gene: TRBJ2-4
V gene: TRBV4-2
clone size: large
D gene: TRBD1
CDR3 DNA: TGTGCCAGCAGCCAAGCCCCGGACAGGGGTGACATTCAGTACTTC
CDR3 protein: CASSQAPDRGDIQYF

J gene: TRBJ2-5
V gene: TRBV19
clone size: -
D gene: TRBD2
CDR3 DNA: TGTGCCAGTAGTAAGACTTCAGGACTAGCAGGGGAGACCCAGTACTTC
CDR3 protein: CASSKTSGLAGETQYF

J gene: TRBJ1-4
V gene: TRBV12-3/TRBV12-4
clone size: -
D gene: -
CDR3 DNA: TGTGCCAGCAGCTTCGTTGGGGCAGGAAATGAAAAACTGTTTTTT
CDR3 protein: CASSFVGAGNEKLFF

J gene: TRBJ1-6
V gene: TRBV19
clone size: few
D gene: -
CDR3 DNA: TGTGCCAGTAGTATTCAGGGCAGGAGCTCCTATAATTCACCCCTCCACTTT
CDR3 protein: CASSIQGRSSYNSPLHF

J gene: TRBJ1-5
V gene: TRBV20-1
clone size: -
D gene: -
CDR3 DNA: TGCAGTGCTAGAGATCATTCGCGGGGAGGTCAGCCCCAGCATTTT
CDR3 protein: CSARDHSRGGQPQHF

J gene: TRBJ2-1
V gene: TRBV19
clone size: -
D gene: TRBD2
CDR3 DNA: TGTGCCAGTAGTACCAATAGCGGGAGATACAATGAGCAGTTCTTC
CDR3 protein: CASSTNSGRYNEQFF

J gene: TRBJ2-1
V gene: TRBV24-1
clone size: -
D gene: TRBD2
CDR3 DNA: TGTGCCACCAGTGACCTTGGACTAGCGGGAGTTAGTGAGCAGTTCTTC
CDR3 protein: CATSDLGLAGVSEQFF

J gene: TRBJ2-7
V gene: TRBV9
clone size: few
D gene: TRBD1
CDR3 DNA: TGTGCCAACCTTGTACGGGACAGGACCTACGAGCAGTACTTC
CDR3 protein: CANLVRDRTYEQYF

J gene: TRBJ2-5
V gene: TRBV14
clone size: medium-sized
D gene: -
CDR3 DNA: TGTGCCAGCAGCCGGGGACTGCTCCAAGAGACCCAGTACTTC
CDR3 protein: CASSRGLLQETQYF

J gene: TRBJ2-5
V gene: TRBV9
clone size: few
D gene: TRBD2
CDR3 DNA: TGTGCCAGCAGCCCACCCGGGGGGATGGGAGAGACCCAGTACTTC
CDR3 protein: CASSPPGGMGETQYF

J gene: TRBJ2-3
V gene: TRBV20-1
clone size: -
D gene: -
CDR3 DNA: TGCAGTGCTTCCGATCGACAGGCGGGGGCAGATACGCAGTATTTT
CDR3 protein: CSASDRQAGADTQYF

J gene: TRBJ1-1
V gene: TRBV11-2
clone size: many
D gene: -
CDR3 DNA: TGTGCCAGCAGCCTCGGGGGGCCGATGAACACTGAAGCTTTCTTT
CDR3 protein: CASSLGGPMNTEAFF

J gene: TRBJ2-5
V gene: TRBV7-9
clone size: many
D gene: TRBD2
CDR3 DNA: TGTGCCAGCAGCCTGACTAGCGTAGAGACCCAGTACTTC
CDR3 protein: CASSLTSVETQYF

J gene: TRBJ1-2
V gene: TRBV28
clone size: many
D gene: TRBD1
CDR3 DNA: TGTGCCAGCAGTTTAACAGGGGCCTATGGCTACACCTTC
CDR3 protein: CASSLTGAYGYTF

J gene: TRBJ2-3
V gene: TRBV19
clone size: once
D gene: TRBD2
CDR3 DNA: TGTGCCAGTAGTTCCCTTGGACTAGCTCTCCCAGATACGCAGTATTTT
CDR3 protein: CASSSLGLALPDTQYF

J gene: TRBJ2-5
V gene: TRBV20-1
clone size: once
D gene: -
CDR3 DNA: TGCAGTGCTAGCGTTGTGATGGGACAAGAGACCCAGTACTTC
CDR3 protein: CSASVVMGQETQYF

J gene: TRBJ2-7
V gene: TRBV5-1
clone size: once
D gene: -
CDR3 DNA: TGCGCCAGCAGCTGGGAGCGGTCCTACGAGCAGTACTTC
CDR3 protein: CASSWERSYEQYF

J gene: TRBJ2-7
V gene: TRBV5-1
clone size: many
D gene: -
CDR3 DNA: TGCGCCAGCAGCTTGGGTACCATATACGAGCAGTACTTC
CDR3 protein: CASSLGTIYEQYF

J gene: TRBJ2-7
V gene: TRBV7-9
clone size: few
D gene: TRBD2
CDR3 DNA: TGTGCCAGCAGCCCCCACTCTAGCGGGAGGGCCTACGAGCAGTACTTC
CDR3 protein: CASSPHSSGRAYEQYF

J gene: TRBJ1-2
V gene: TRBV20-1
clone size: medium-sized
D gene: TRBD1
CDR3 DNA: TGCAGTGCTAGAACAGGGGGCGATGGCGGCTACACCTTC
CDR3 protein: CSARTGGDGGYTF

J gene: TRBJ2-3
V gene: TRBV7-3
clone size: many
D gene: -
CDR3 DNA: TGTGCCAGCAGCTTACTAGGGAGCACAGATACGCAGTATTTT
CDR3 protein: CASSLLGSTDTQYF

J gene: TRBJ1-1
V gene: TRBV5-1
clone size: once
D gene: -
CDR3 DNA: TGCGCCAGCAGCTTAACCACGGGACATCGGAACACTGAAGCTTCCTTT
CDR3 protein: CASSLTTGHRNTEASF

J gene: TRBJ1-5
V gene: TRBV6-1
clone size: medium-sized
D gene: -
CDR3 DNA: TGTGCCAGCAGTGAAGAAAGGGGGATCTATCAGCCCCAGCATTTT
CDR3 protein: CASSEERGIYQPQHF

J gene: TRBJ2-7
V gene: TRBV4-2
clone size: medium-sized
D gene: -
CDR3 DNA: TGTGCCAGCAGCCAACGACAGGAGGCGGCCTACGAGCAGTACTTC
CDR3 protein: CASSQRQEAAYEQYF